This T cell receptor (beta chain) was retrieved from a study of blood T cell repertoires in COVID-19. Study in general: COVID-19 samples, acute and convalescent, were from the United States, Italy and Spain. The analysed material was cDNA or gDNA that came from T cells, B-cell-depleted T cells, or PBMCs.

V was clipped by 6 bases and J by 8 bases; unmatched bases: 6. CDR1 is ENHRY and CDR2 is SYGVKD in the germline V gene. The CDR3 contains 15 residues. Libraries were prepared by immunoSEQ multiplex PCR; TCRdb keeps only in-frame clonotypes and omits some of them. The table has around 100,000 clones, about 89% seen once. The specimen was peripheral blood. The rearrangement joins TRBV10-3 to TRBJ2-1; TRBD2 matches at 14 bases. The clonotype comes from a man aged 60 to 69 with acute or convalescent COVID-19. CDR3 DNA sequence: TGTGCCATCAGGGAGGGACTAGCGGGAGTCTATGAGCAGTTCTTC. This gives the protein CAIREGLAGVYEQFF.